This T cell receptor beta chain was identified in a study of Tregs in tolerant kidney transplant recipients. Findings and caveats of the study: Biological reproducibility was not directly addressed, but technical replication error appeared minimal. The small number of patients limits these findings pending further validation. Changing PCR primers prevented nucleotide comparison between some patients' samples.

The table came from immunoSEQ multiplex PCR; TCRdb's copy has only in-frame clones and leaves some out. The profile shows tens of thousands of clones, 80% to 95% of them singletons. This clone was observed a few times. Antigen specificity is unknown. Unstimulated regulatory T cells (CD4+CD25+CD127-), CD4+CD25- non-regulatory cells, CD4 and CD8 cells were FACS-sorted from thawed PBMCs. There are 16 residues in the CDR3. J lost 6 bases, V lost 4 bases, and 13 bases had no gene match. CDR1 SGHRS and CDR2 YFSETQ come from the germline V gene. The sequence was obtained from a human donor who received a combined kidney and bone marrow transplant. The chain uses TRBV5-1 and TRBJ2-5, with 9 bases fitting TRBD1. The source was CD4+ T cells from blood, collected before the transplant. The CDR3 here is CASSLINTGGEKTQYF. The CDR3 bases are TGCGCCAGCAGCCTAATAAATACAGGGGGCGAAAAGACCCAGTACTTC.